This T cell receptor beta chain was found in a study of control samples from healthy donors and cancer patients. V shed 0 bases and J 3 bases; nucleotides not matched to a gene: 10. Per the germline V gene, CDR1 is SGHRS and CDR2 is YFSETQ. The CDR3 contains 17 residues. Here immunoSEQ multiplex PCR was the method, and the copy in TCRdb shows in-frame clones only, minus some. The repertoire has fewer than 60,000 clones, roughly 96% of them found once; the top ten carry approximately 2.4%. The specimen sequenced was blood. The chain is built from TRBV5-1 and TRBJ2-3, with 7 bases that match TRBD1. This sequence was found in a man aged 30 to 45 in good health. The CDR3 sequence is CASSLALSGQSTDTQYF. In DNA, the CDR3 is TGCGCCAGCAGCTTGGCGCTTTCGGGACAGTCAACAGATACGCAGTATTTT. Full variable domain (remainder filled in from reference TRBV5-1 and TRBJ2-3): KAGVTQTPRYLIKTRGQQVTLSCSPISGHRSVSWYQQTPGQGLQFLFEYFSETQRNKGNFPGRFSGRQFSNSRSEMNVSTLELGDSALYLCASSLALSGQSTDTQYFGPGTRLTVL.